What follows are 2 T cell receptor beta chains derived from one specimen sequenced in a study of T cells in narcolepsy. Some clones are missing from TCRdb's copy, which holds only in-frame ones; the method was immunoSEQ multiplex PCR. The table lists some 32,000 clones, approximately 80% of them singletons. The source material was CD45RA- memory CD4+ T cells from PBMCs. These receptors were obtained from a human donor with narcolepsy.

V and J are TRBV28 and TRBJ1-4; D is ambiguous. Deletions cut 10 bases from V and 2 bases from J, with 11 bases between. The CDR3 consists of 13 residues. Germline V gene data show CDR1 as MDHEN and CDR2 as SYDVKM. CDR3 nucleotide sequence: TGTGCCACCCAGTTTTCGACTAATGAAAAACTGTTTTTT. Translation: CATQFSTNEKLFF.

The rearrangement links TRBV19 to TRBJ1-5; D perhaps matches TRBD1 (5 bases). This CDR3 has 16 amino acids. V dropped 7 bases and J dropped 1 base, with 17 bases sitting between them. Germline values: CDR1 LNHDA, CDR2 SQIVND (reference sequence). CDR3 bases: TGTGCCAGTACCCTCGGGGCTCCCCGCAGCAATCAGCCCCAGCATTTT. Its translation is CASTLGAPRSNQPQHF.